The source of this T cell receptor (beta chain) is a study of Ad26.COV2.S vaccination and SARS-CoV-2 variants. Study-wide context: Ad26.COV2.S was injected intramuscularly once or twice, 56 days apart.

Germline V gives CDR1 MDHEN, CDR2 SYDVKM. CDR3 length equals 14 residues. V dropped 1 base and J dropped 6; count of bases not matched to a gene: 6. Documented treatment: over 15 received Ad26.COV2.S at low or high dose, single or two shots; roughly 5 received placebo; per-sample allocation not given. Collection of the samples took place on day 63 after the first injection of vaccine or placebo. It was Wuhan-strain SARS-CoV-2 spike that the Ad26 vaccine vector expressed. A remark on this clone: Its antigen is not identified.

The study, taken as a whole, reports: Non-spike TCR breadth showed similarity between vaccine and placebo recipients.

Method: immunoSEQ multiplex PCR; TCRdb's copy keeps in-frame clones and lacks some. The sample includes some 450,000 clones, about 90% of them seen just once. The origin of this receptor is a person between 18 and 60 years old who received the Ad26.COV2.S COVID-19 vaccine or a placebo. The chain recombines TRBV28 with TRBJ2-7; 7 bases line up with TRBD1. Sequences were derived from peripheral blood, sampled in a trial of Ad26.COV2.S vaccine versus placebo. The CDR3 sequence is CASSLYRGYSEQYF. The CDR3 DNA sequence: TGTGCCAGCAGTTTATACAGGGGATATAGCGAGCAGTACTTC. Variable domain in full (rest from reference TRBV28 and TRBJ2-7): DVKVTQSSRYLVKRTGEKVFLECVQDMDHENMFWYRQDPGLGLRLIYFSYDVKMKEKGDIPEGYSVSREKKERFSLILESASTNQTSMYLCASSLYRGYSEQYFGPGTRLTVT.